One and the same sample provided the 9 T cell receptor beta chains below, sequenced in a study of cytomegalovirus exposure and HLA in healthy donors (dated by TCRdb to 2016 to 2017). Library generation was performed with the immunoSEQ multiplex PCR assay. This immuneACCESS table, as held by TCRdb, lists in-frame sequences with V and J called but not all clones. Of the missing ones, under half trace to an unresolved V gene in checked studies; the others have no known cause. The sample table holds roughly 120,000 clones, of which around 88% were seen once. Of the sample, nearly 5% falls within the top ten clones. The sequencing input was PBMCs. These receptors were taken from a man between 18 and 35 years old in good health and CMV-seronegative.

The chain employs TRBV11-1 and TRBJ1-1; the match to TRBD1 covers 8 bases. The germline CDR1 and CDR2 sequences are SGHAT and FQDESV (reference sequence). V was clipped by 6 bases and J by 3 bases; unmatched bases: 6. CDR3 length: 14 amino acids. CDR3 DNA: TGTGCCAGCAGGGTTGACAGGGGAGACACTGAAGCTTTCTTT. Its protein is CASRVDRGDTEAFF. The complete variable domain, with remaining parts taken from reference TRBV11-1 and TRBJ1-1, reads EAEVAQSPRYKITEKSQAVAFWCDPISGHATLYWYRQILGQGPELLVQFQDESVVDDSQLPKDRFSAERLKGVDSTLKIQPAELGDSAMYLCASRVDRGDTEAFFGQGTRLTVV.

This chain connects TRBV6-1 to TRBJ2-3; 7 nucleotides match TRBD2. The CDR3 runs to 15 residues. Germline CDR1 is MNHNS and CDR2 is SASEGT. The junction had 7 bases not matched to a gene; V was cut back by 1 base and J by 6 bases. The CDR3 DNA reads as TGTGCCAGCAGTGAAGAATGGGGAGGGGCGGATACGCAGTATTTT. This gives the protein CASSEEWGGADTQYF.

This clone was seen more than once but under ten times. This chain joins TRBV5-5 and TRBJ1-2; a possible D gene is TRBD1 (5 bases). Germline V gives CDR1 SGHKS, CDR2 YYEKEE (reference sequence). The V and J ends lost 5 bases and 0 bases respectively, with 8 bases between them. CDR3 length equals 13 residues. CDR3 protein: CASRVTANYGYTF. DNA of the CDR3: TGTGCCAGCAGGGTGACAGCTAACTATGGCTACACCTTC.

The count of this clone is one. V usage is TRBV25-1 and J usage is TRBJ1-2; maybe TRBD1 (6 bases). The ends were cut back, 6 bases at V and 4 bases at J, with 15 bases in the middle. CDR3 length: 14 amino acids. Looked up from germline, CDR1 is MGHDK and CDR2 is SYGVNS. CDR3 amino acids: CASRPQGPPYGYTF. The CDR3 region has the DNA TGTGCCAGCAGACCCCAGGGGCCCCCCTATGGCTACACCTTC.

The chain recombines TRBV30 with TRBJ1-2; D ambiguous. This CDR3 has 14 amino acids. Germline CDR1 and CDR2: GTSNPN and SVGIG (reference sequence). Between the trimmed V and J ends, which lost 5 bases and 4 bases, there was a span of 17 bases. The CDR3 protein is CAWAQAVIGYGYTF. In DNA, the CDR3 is TGTGCCTGGGCCCAGGCTGTAATAGGCTATGGCTACACCTTC. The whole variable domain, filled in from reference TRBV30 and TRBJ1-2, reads SQTIHQWPATLVQPVGSPLSLECTVEGTSNPNLYWYRQAAGRGLQLLFYSVGIGQISSEVPQNLSASRPQDRQFILSSKKLLLSDSGFYLCAWAQAVIGYGYTFGSGTRLTVV.

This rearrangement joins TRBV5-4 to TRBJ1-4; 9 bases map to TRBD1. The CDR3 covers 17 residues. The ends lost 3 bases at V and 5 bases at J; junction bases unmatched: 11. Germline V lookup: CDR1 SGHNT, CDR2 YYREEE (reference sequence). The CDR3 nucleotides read TGTGCCAGCAGCTCAGGAGGCTTTGGGACAGGGAATGAAAAACTGTTTTTT. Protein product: CASSSGGFGTGNEKLFF.

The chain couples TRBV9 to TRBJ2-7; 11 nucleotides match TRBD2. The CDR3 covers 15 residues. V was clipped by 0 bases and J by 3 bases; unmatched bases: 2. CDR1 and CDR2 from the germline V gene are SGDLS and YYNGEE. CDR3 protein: CASSVGLAGGYEQYF. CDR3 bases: TGTGCCAGCAGCGTAGGCCTAGCGGGGGGCTACGAGCAGTACTTC.

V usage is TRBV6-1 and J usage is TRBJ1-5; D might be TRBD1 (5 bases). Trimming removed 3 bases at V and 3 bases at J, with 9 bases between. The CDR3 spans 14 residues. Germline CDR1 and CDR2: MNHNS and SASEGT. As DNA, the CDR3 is TGTGCCAGCAGTGACCAGGGAAACAATCAGCCCCAGCATTTT. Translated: CASSDQGNNQPQHF.

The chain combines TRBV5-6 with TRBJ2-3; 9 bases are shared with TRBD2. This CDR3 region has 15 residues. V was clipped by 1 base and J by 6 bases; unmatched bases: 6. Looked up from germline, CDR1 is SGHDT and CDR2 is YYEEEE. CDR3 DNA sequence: TGTGCCAGCAGCTTGTATAGCGGGAGTGTCGATACGCAGTATTTT. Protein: CASSLYSGSVDTQYF.